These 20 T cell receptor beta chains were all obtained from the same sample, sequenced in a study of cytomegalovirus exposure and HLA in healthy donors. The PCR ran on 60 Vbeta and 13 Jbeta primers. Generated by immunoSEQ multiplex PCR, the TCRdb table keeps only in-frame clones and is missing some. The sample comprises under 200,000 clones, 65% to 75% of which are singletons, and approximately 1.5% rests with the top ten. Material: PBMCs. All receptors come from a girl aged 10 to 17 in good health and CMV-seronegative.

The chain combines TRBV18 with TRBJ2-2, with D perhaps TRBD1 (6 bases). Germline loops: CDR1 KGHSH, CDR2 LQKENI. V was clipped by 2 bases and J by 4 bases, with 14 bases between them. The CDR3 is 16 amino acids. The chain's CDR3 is CASSPVNRERTGELFF. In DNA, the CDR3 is TGTGCCAGCTCACCAGTCAACAGGGAACGCACCGGGGAGCTGTTTTTT.

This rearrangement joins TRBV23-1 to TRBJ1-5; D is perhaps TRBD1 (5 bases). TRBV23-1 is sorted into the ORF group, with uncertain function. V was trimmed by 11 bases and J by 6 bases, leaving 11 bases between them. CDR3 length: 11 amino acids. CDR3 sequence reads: CAGVGAQPQHF. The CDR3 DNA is TGCGCCGGGGTAGGGGCTCAGCCCCAGCATTTT.

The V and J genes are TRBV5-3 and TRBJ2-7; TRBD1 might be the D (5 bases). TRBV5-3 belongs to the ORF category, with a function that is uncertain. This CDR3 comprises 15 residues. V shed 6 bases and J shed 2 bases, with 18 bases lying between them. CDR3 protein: CARTTSVAGPYEQYF. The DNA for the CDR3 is TGTGCCAGAACCACGTCTGTGGCAGGGCCCTACGAGCAGTACTTC.

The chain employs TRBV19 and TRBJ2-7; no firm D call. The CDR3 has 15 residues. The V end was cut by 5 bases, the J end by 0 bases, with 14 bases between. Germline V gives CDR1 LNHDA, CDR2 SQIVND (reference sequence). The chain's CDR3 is CASSYATTYSYEQYF. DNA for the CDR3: TGTGCCAGTAGTTACGCAACCACATACTCCTACGAGCAGTACTTC.

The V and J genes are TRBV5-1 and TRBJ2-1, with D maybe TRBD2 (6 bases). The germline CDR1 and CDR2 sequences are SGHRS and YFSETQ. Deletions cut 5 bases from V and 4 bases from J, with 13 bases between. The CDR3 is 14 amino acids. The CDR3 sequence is CASSGDGGYNEQFF. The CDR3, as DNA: TGCGCCAGCAGTGGGGACGGGGGTTACAATGAGCAGTTCTTC.

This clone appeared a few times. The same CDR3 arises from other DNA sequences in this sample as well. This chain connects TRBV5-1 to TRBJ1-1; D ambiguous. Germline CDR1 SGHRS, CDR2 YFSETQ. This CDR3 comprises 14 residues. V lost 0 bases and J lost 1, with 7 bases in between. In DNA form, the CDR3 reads TGCGCCAGCAGCTTGGGAGTCTCGAACACTGAAGCTTTCTTT. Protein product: CASSLGVSNTEAFF.

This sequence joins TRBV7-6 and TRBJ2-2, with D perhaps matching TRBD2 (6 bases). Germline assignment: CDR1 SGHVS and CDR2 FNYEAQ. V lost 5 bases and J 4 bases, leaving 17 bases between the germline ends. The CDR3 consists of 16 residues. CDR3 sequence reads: CASSLLGGAGTGELFF. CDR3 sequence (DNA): TGTGCCAGCAGCCTGCTGGGCGGGGCGGGCACCGGGGAGCTGTTTTTT. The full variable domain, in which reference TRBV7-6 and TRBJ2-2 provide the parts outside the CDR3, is GAGVSQSPRYKVTKRGQDVALRCDPISGHVSLYWYRQALGQGPEFLTYFNYEAQQDKSGLPNDRFSAERPEGSISTLTIQRTEQRDSAMYRCASSLLGGAGTGELFFGEGSRLTVL.

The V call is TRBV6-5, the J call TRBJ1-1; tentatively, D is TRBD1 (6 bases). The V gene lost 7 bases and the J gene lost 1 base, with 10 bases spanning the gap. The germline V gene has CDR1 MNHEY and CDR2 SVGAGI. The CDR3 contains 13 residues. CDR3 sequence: CASKQQGNTEAFF. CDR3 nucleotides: TGTGCCAGCAAGCAACAGGGGAACACTGAAGCTTTCTTT.

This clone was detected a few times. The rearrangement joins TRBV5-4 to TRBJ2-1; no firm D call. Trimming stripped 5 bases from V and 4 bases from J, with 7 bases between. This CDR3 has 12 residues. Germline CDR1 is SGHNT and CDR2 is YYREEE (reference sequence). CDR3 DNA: TGTGCCAGCAGTTCGACTTACAATGAGCAGTTCTTC. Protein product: CASSSTYNEQFF.

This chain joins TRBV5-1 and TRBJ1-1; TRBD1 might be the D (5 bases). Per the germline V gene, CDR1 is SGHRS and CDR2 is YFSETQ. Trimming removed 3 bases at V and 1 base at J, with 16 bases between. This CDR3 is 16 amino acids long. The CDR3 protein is CASSSAGRDPNTEAFF. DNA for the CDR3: TGCGCCAGCAGCTCGGCCGGCAGGGATCCGAACACTGAAGCTTTCTTT.

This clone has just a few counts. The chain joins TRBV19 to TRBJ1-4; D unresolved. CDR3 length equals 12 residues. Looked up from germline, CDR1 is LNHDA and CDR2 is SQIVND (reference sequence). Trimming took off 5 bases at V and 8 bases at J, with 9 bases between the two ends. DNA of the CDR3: TGTGCCAGTAGTCGGGAAGTCGAAAAACTGTTTTTT. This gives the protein CASSREVEKLFF.

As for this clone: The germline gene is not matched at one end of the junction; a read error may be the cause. The CDR3: CASSESTGGSNEPFF. The DNA for the CDR3 is TGTGCCAGCAGTGAATCGACAGGGGGTAGCAATGAGCCGTTCTTC. The chain links TRBV25-1 to TRBJ2-1; TRBD1 agrees at 9 bases. Germline-derived CDR1 and CDR2 are MGHDK and SYGVNS. The CDR3 contains 15 residues.

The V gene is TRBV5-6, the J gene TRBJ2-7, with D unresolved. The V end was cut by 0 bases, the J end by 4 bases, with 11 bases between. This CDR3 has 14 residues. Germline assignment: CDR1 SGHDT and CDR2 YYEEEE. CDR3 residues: CASSLDGVGYEQYF. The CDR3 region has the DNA TGTGCCAGCAGCTTGGACGGTGTCGGGTACGAGCAGTACTTC.

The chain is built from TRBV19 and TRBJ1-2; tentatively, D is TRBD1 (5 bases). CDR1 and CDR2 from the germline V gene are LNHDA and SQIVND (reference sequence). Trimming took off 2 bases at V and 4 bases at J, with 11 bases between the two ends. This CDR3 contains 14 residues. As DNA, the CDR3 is TGTGCCAGTAGTATATTCCTCGGGGGCTATGGCTACACCTTC. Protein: CASSIFLGGYGYTF.

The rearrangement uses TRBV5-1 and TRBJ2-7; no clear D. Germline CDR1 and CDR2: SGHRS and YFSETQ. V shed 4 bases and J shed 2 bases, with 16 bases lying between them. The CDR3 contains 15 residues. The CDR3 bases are TGCGCCAGCAGCCCTGATCCACAGTCCGCCTACGAGCAGTACTTC. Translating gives CASSPDPQSAYEQYF.

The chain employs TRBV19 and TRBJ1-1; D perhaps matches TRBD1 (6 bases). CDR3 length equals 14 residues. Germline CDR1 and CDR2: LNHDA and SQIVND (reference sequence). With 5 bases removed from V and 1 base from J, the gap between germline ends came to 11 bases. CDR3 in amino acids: CASSLRGPNTEAFF. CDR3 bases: TGTGCCAGTAGTCTCAGGGGCCCGAACACTGAAGCTTTCTTT.

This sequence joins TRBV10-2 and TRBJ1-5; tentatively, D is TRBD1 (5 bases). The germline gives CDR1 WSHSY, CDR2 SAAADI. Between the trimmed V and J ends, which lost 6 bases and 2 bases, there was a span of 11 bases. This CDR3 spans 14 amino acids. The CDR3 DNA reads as TGCGCCAGCAGAGTAGGGGAAGGCAATCAGCCCCAGCATTTT. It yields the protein CASRVGEGNQPQHF.

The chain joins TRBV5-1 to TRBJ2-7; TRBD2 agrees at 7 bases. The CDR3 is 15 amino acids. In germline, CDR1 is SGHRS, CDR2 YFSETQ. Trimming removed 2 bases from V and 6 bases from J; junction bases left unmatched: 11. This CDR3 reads CASSFFGGLLVEQYF. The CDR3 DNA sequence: TGCGCCAGCAGCTTTTTCGGGGGGTTGCTTGTCGAGCAGTACTTC.

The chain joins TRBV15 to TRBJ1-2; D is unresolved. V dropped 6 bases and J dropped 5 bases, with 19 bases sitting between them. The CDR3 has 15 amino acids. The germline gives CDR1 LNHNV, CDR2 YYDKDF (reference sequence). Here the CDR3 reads CATRETTLDSYGYTF. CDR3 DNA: TGTGCCACCAGAGAGACCACTTTGGACTCGTATGGCTACACCTTC. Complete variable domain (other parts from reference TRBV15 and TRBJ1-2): DAMVIQNPRYQVTQFGKPVTLSCSQTLNHNVMYWYQQKSSQAPKLLFHYYDKDFNNEADTPDNFQSRRPNTSFCFLDIRSPGLGDTAMYLCATRETTLDSYGYTFGSGTRLTVV.

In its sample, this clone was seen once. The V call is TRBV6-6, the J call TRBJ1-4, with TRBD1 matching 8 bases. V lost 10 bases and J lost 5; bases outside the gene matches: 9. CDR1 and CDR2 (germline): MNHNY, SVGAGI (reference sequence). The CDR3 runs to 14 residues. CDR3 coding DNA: TGTGCCATTGCAAAGGGGGACAGGAATGAAAAACTGTTTTTT. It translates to CAIAKGDRNEKLFF.